Listed here are 6 T cell receptor beta chains from one sample, sequenced in a study of OX40 agonist ivuxolimab in advanced cancers. Here immunoSEQ multiplex PCR was the method, and the copy in TCRdb shows in-frame clones only, minus some. The table shows about 57,000 clones, with 90% to 95% occurring only once. The material sequenced was CD4+ or CD8+ T cells sorted from blood, taken in a trial of the OX40 agonist ivuxolimab. These receptors were collected from an adult with an advanced solid tumor such as melanoma, head and neck, liver or kidney cancer.

The rearrangement uses TRBV9 and TRBJ2-1, with D tentatively TRBD1 or TRBD2 (5 bases each). Per germline, CDR1 SGDLS and CDR2 YYNGEE. The CDR3 is made up of 12 amino acids. The V end was cut by 0 bases, the J end by 9 bases, with 7 bases between. Here the CDR3 reads CASSVVGGEQFF. In DNA form, the CDR3 reads TGTGCCAGCAGCGTAGTTGGGGGTGAGCAGTTCTTC.

V usage is TRBV5-4 and J usage is TRBJ2-7, with 7 bases identical to TRBD1. CDR3 size: 16 residues. V was clipped by 4 bases and J by 2 bases; unmatched bases: 12. Germline CDR1 is SGHNT and CDR2 is YYREEE (reference sequence). The CDR3 is CASSLDSGTAAYEQYF. The DNA of the CDR3 is TGTGCCAGCAGCCTTGACTCCGGGACAGCCGCCTACGAGCAGTACTTC. Together with reference TRBV5-4 and TRBJ2-7, the CDR3 gives the full variable domain: ETGVTQSPTHLIKTRGQQVTLRCSSQSGHNTVSWYQQALGQGPQFIFQYYREEENGRGNFPPRFSGLQFPNYSSELNVNALELDDSALYLCASSLDSGTAAYEQYFGPGTRLTVT.

The chain combines TRBV9 with TRBJ2-1, with D tentatively TRBD1 or TRBD2 (5 bases each). Trimming removed 2 bases at V and 7 bases at J, with 16 bases between. Per the germline V gene, CDR1 is SGDLS and CDR2 is YYNGEE. This CDR3 contains 15 residues. CDR3 DNA: TGTGCCAGCAGCGTCTCCGGGGCAGATGGGAATGAGCAGTTCTTC. Translated, it gives CASSVSGADGNEQFF.

V is TRBV30 and J is TRBJ1-3; D call uncertain. Germline-derived CDR1 and CDR2 are GTSNPN and SVGIG (reference sequence). V lost 0 bases and J lost 4, with 7 bases in between. The CDR3 loop spans 13 amino acids. The CDR3 is CAWSVLWGNTIYF. CDR3 DNA: TGTGCCTGGAGTGTACTATGGGGAAACACCATATATTTT. The whole variable domain, filled in from reference TRBV30 and TRBJ1-3, reads SQTIHQWPATLVQPVGSPLSLECTVEGTSNPNLYWYRQAAGRGLQLLFYSVGIGQISSEVPQNLSASRPQDRQFILSSKKLLLSDSGFYLCAWSVLWGNTIYFGEGSWLTVV.

The chain couples TRBV27 to TRBJ2-1, with 13 bases aligning to TRBD2. Losses at the gene ends were 6 bases for V and 7 bases for J; bases not matched to a gene: 6. There are 15 residues in the CDR3. CDR1 and CDR2 from the germline V gene are MNHEY and SMNVEV (reference sequence). The CDR3 sequence: CASSAGTSGVNEQFF. The CDR3 nucleotides read TGTGCCAGCAGCGCCGGGACTAGCGGGGTGAATGAGCAGTTCTTC.

The chain uses TRBV7-3 and TRBJ2-2; D unclear. The length of the CDR3 is 16 residues. From germline, CDR1 is SGHTA and CDR2 FQGTGA. V was cut by 2 bases and J by 0 bases, with 10 bases left in between. The CDR3 here is CASSLEPIPNTGELFF. Here the CDR3 DNA reads TGTGCCAGCAGCTTAGAACCGATACCGAACACCGGGGAGCTGTTTTTT.